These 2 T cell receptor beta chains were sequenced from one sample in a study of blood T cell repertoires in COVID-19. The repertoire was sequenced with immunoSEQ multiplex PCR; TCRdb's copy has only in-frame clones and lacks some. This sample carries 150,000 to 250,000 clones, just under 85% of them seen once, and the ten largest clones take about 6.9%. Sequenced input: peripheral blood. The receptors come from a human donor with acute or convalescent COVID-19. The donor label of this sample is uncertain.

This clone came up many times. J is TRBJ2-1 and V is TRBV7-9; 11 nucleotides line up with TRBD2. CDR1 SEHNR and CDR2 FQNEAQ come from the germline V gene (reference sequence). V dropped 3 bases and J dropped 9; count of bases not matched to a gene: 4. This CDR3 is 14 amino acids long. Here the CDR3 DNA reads TGTGCCAGCAGCTTTCTGACTAGCGGGATTGAGCAGTTCTTC. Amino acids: CASSFLTSGIEQFF.

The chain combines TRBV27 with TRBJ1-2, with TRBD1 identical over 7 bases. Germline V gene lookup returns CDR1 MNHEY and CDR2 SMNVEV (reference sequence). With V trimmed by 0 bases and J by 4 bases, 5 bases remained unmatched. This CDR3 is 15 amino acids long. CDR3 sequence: CASSLSGGGVYGYTF. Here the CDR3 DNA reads TGTGCCAGCAGTTTATCCGGAGGGGGCGTCTATGGCTACACCTTC.